This TCR beta chain was recorded in a study of CD8 T cells in Susac syndrome. Broader study findings: In its TCR sequencing and HLA analysis, the study acknowledged that the number of individuals was relatively small.

The patients who served as multiple sclerosis controls were treatment-naive and had stable or active relapsing-remitting disease that fulfilled the revised McDonald criteria. Both CD4+ and CD8+ T cells were negatively isolated, and TEMRA cells underwent FACS enrichment. Germline CDR1 and CDR2: MGHRA and YSYEKL. V lost 0 bases, J lost 4 bases, and 15 bases lay in between. The CDR3 totals 16 residues. After extraction with the RNeasy kit, about 0.5 to 1 ug of the RNA was reverse transcribed using random hexamers. An immunoSEQ multiplex PCR generated amplified TCR beta CDR3 products spanning 54 Vbeta and 13 Jbeta. MiXCR, applied by TCRdb to the immunoSEQ multiplex PCR reads, yields one record per CDR3 protein. The sample carries some 300,000 distinct CDR3 sequences, 85% recorded once. On this clonotype: Its specificity is unknown.

The specimen was CD8+ T cells from PBMCs. The TCR comes from a human donor with multiple sclerosis. This chain joins TRBV4-1 and TRBJ1-2, with D perhaps matching TRBD1 (5 bases). CDR3: CASSQDQTGRSYGYTF. CDR3 nucleotides: TGCGCCAGCAGCCAAGATCAAACGGGACGGAGCTATGGCTACACCTTC.